Here is one TCR beta chain with its context. Its recognized antigen is unknown. Within one base of it there is no much larger clone, and no base qualities were kept. The sample comes from a study of shared clonotypes between healthy human individuals (dated by TCRdb to the early 2020s). Some background on the complete study: Three men and a couple of women, aged 18 to 49 years, made up the cohort. The study deeply sequenced blood TCR repertoires of about five healthy adults to estimate repertoire size and the extent of clonotype sharing between individuals. To increase sequencing depth and limit assay-specific biases, TCR repertoire library preparation and sequencing were carried out by different laboratories using diverse techniques. Leukapheresis yielded between about 0.94 and 8.9 billion PBMCs per donor. Results the study describes overall, beyond this receptor: Sampling was restricted to blood, and TCR repertoires in tissues likely differ from the TCR repertoires found in blood. Based on pairwise subsampling, the degree of clonotype sharing among donors was expected to be affected by sequencing depth. The small number of donors limited the genetic and exposure-history diversity represented.

Using the deep immunoSEQ assay, TCR CDR3 regions were amplified from genomic DNA by multiplex PCR. For each cell subset, the extracted genomic DNA was distributed evenly across all wells of several immunoSEQ 96-well plates, and each plate served as one replicate. For unsorted PBMC, roughly 0.3 ug genomic DNA, equal to 25,000 to 35,000 T cell genomes, was loaded into each replicate PCR. Ten immunoSEQ deep assay plates were used to sequence the unsorted PBMC genomic DNA. Purified libraries were quantified with a Qubit 3.0 fluorometer, sized on a Bioanalyzer 2100, and re-quantified with the KAPA Library Quantification kit. Every immunoSEQ 96-well plate was sequenced on a separate single-read 150-cycle Illumina NextSeq 550 flow cell. In the authors' own workflow: Because only junctional sequences without quality scores were contained in the immunoSEQ output, filtering matching that applied to full-length reads could not be performed. To assign V/J genes and CDR3, sequences were annotated against IMGT germline references using PyIR, a Python wrapper for IgBLAST v1.9. Reads were filtered out if the reads had weak V/J assignments (E-value above 1e-6), no CDR3, stop codons, out-of-frame junctions, or ambiguous translated residues. V3J clonotypes were defined as sequences sharing the same inferred V gene, J gene, and CDR3 amino acid sequence. Percentage overlap between repertoires was calculated by dividing the number of shared unique clonotypes by the size of the smaller repertoire. Three approaches were used to assess repertoire richness: RTK rarefaction, the Chao1 estimator, and Recon v2.1 estimates of unobserved clonotypes. TCRdb retrieved this table from immuneACCESS and kept in-frame rearrangements only. Not all clones are present; in checked studies, unresolved V genes account for under half, and no reason is known for the remainder. V and J calls and clone size are given by that table; D and trimming were obtained from the DNA. Within this sample are about 470,000 clones, with around 75% of them counted one time only. The biggest ten clones account for over 10% of the sample.

Healthy HIV-negative adults with no recently reported acute infections or vaccinations were included as donors. Every donor was a Caucasian adult living in Nashville, Tennessee, USA. In the unsorted samples, 90 million or so PBMCs were counted, and genomic DNA was extracted using the QIAamp DNA Blood Mini kit. Blood was obtained by leukapheresis, after which PBMCs were separated by Ficoll-Histopaque density gradient centrifugation and cryopreserved in liquid nitrogen vapor phase. V and J are trimmed by 4 bases and 5 bases, and the gene matches miss 7 bases of the junction. Taken from the germline V gene, the CDR1 and CDR2 loops are LGHNA and YNFKEQ. Spanning cysteine to phenylalanine, the CDR3 consists of 15 amino acids. Only the CDR3 portion is preserved as DNA: 45 bases, with reading frame beginning at the first base.

Sample: PBMCs. The chain is assembled from TRBV4-2 and TRBJ2-7, with 11 junctional bases fitting TRBD2. This sequence originates from a woman aged 40 to 50 in good health. Some clones in this sample may be carry-over from other donors' samples. CDR3 protein: CASSRGLAGFHEQYF. The nucleotide sequence reads TGTGCCAGCAGCCGCGGACTAGCGGGCTTCCACGAGCAGTACTTC.